What follows describes a single TCR beta chain. Method: immunoSEQ multiplex PCR; TCRdb's copy keeps in-frame clones and lacks some. Among roughly 100,000 clones listed, around nine tenths were seen once. This specimen belongs to a study of blood T cell repertoires in COVID-19. The junction had 7 bases not matched to a gene; V was cut back by 4 bases and J by 5 bases. The CDR3 runs to 15 residues. Germline V gene data show CDR1 as LGHDT and CDR2 as YNNKEL (reference sequence). Material for sequencing was peripheral blood. This TCR was sampled from a woman aged 50 to 60 with COVID-19, enrolled during active disease. V usage is TRBV3-1 (or the pseudogene TRBV3-2) and J usage is TRBJ2-3, with TRBD2 matching 9 bases. The CDR3 DNA reads TGTGCCAGCAGCCTTGCGGGGGGGCCTAAAGATACGCAGTATTTT. Residues: CASSLAGGPKDTQYF.